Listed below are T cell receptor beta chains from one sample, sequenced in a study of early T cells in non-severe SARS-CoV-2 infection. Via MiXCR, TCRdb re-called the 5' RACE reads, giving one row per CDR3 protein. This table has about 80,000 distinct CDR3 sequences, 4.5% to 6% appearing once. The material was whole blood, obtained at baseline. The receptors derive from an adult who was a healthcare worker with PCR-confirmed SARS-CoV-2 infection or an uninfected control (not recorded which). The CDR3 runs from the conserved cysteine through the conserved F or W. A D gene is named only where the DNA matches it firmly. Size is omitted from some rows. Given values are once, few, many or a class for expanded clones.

DNA: TGCAGCGTTCAGAGGGATTGGGGTAGCACAGATACGCAGTATTTT
CDR3: CSVQRDWGSTDTQYF
D: -
J: TRBJ2-3
V: TRBV29-1
size: few

DNA: TGCGCCAGCAGCTATGGACAGGTCAGCTCCTACGAGCAGTACTTC
CDR3: CASSYGQVSSYEQYF
D: TRBD1
J: TRBJ2-7
V: TRBV5-1
size: -

DNA: TGCAGTGCTACGTGGCAAGAGACCCAGTACTTC
CDR3: CSATWQETQYF
D: -
J: TRBJ2-5
V: TRBV20-1
size: many

DNA: TGTGCCAGCACCTTAACCAGCGGGAGGGATACGCAGTATTTT
CDR3: CASTLTSGRDTQYF
D: TRBD2
J: TRBJ2-3
V: TRBV28
size: -

DNA: TGCAGTGCTAGATTTGGAGGCGCCAGTTGGGGCAATGAGCAGTTCTTC
CDR3: CSARFGGASWGNEQFF
D: -
J: TRBJ2-1
V: TRBV20-1
size: few

DNA: TGTGCCAGTAGTTTTCGACAGGGCGGGACTCAGCCCCAGCATTTT
CDR3: CASSFRQGGTQPQHF
D: TRBD1
J: TRBJ1-5
V: TRBV19
size: many

DNA: TGTGCCAGTAGTACCTCTTCAGGTCACTACGAGCAGTACTTC
CDR3: CASSTSSGHYEQYF
D: -
J: TRBJ2-7
V: TRBV19
size: -

DNA: TGCAGTGCTAGTAGCGGGAGTGGGACAGATACGCAGTATTTT
CDR3: CSASSGSGTDTQYF
D: TRBD2
J: TRBJ2-3
V: TRBV20-1
size: few

DNA: TGTGCCAGCAGCGAGGCCGGGACAGGACTTTCCTACGAGCAGTACTTC
CDR3: CASSEAGTGLSYEQYF
D: TRBD1
J: TRBJ2-7
V: TRBV7-6
size: many

DNA: TGTGCCAGCAGTTACGGGGCCGGGACAGCAATTGATGAGCAGTTCTTC
CDR3: CASSYGAGTAIDEQFF
D: TRBD1
J: TRBJ2-1
V: TRBV6-5
size: -

DNA: TGTGCCAGCACCCAGCAGGGACAGCCCCAGCATTTT
CDR3: CASTQQGQPQHF
D: -
J: TRBJ1-5
V: TRBV12-3/TRBV12-4
size: many

DNA: TGCAGCGTTGGTAACTATCGGGAGGCAAGGGAGCAGTACTTC
CDR3: CSVGNYREAREQYF
D: TRBD2
J: TRBJ2-7
V: TRBV29-1
size: -

DNA: TGTGCCAGCAGCGTCCGCAGGGGGAATCAGCCCCAGCATTTT
CDR3: CASSVRRGNQPQHF
D: TRBD1
J: TRBJ1-5
V: TRBV7-6
size: many

DNA: TGTGCCAGCAGTCTAGGGCAAAATAATCAGCCCCAGCATTTT
CDR3: CASSLGQNNQPQHF
D: -
J: TRBJ1-5
V: TRBV12-3/TRBV12-4
size: few

DNA: TGTGCCAGCAGTGAATCACTGGGGCGGCCCATTCAGTACTTC
CDR3: CASSESLGRPIQYF
D: -
J: TRBJ2-4
V: TRBV25-1
size: few

DNA: TGTGCCAGCAGTTCCCGGGACAGTTCCTACGAGCAGTACTTC
CDR3: CASSSRDSSYEQYF
D: TRBD1
J: TRBJ2-7
V: TRBV7-2
size: many

DNA: TGCAGTGCAGCACTAGCGGGAGTCCGGGAGCAGTACTTC
CDR3: CSAALAGVREQYF
D: TRBD2
J: TRBJ2-7
V: TRBV20-1
size: -

DNA: TGTGCCAGCAGCTTGAGCAGGCAGGGGTCCTATGGCTACACCTTC
CDR3: CASSLSRQGSYGYTF
D: -
J: TRBJ1-2
V: TRBV7-8
size: once

DNA: TGTGCCAGCAGCCTGGGGAGGGGGCGGTATGGCTACACCTTC
CDR3: CASSLGRGRYGYTF
D: TRBD1
J: TRBJ1-2
V: TRBV28
size: many

DNA: TGTGCCAGCTCCCAACCAGGCGGGAGGAGCTCCTACGAGCAGTACTTC
CDR3: CASSQPGGRSSYEQYF
D: TRBD2
J: TRBJ2-7
V: TRBV6-6
size: few

DNA: TGCAGCGTTGAAGGGGAGGGGATAGGGACCTACGAGCAGTACTTC
CDR3: CSVEGEGIGTYEQYF
D: TRBD2
J: TRBJ2-7
V: TRBV29-1
size: few

DNA: TGTGCCAGCGCGGGATGGGGCACAGATACGCAGTATTTT
CDR3: CASAGWGTDTQYF
D: -
J: TRBJ2-3
V: TRBV6-1
size: few

DNA: TGTGCCAGCAGCTCGGGACAGCCGACCGGCAGCTACACCTTC
CDR3: CASSSGQPTGSYTF
D: TRBD1
J: TRBJ1-2
V: TRBV7-9
size: -

DNA: TGTGCCAGCTACCTCCCGGGACTAGCGGGAGCGGAACGGTCCTACGAGCAGTACTTC
CDR3: CASYLPGLAGAERSYEQYF
D: TRBD2
J: TRBJ2-7
V: TRBV27
size: -

DNA: TGCGCCAGCAGCTTGGCCGATGTAAACACTGAAGCTTTCTTT
CDR3: CASSLADVNTEAFF
D: -
J: TRBJ1-1
V: TRBV5-1
size: -

DNA: TGCAGCGTCGAACCCAGCGGGAGGGCCTTATGGGCAGATACGCAGTATTTT
CDR3: CSVEPSGRALWADTQYF
D: TRBD2
J: TRBJ2-3
V: TRBV29-1
size: many

DNA: TGTGCCAGCAGTGAATGGACAGGAGATATGAACACTGAAGCTTTCTTT
CDR3: CASSEWTGDMNTEAFF
D: TRBD1
J: TRBJ1-1
V: TRBV6-1
size: many

DNA: TGTGCCAGCAGCTTAGGGAACCAGGGGCAAGGGGAAGCTTTCTTT
CDR3: CASSLGNQGQGEAFF
D: -
J: TRBJ1-1
V: TRBV11-3
size: many

DNA: TGTGCCAGCAGCGTGGGGGGGACACCTACCCAGCCCCAGCATTTT
CDR3: CASSVGGTPTQPQHF
D: -
J: TRBJ1-5
V: TRBV7-2
size: many

DNA: TGTGCCAGCAGTGAAGCGGGAGGCACAGATACGCAGTATTTT
CDR3: CASSEAGGTDTQYF
D: TRBD2
J: TRBJ2-3
V: TRBV6-4
size: many

DNA: TGTGCCAGCAGCTTGGTGTCACATATGAACACTGAAGCTTTCTTT
CDR3: CASSLVSHMNTEAFF
D: -
J: TRBJ1-1
V: TRBV5-4
size: many

DNA: TGTGCCAGCAGTTTAGTGACTAGCGGGACTTCCTACGAGCAGTACTTC
CDR3: CASSLVTSGTSYEQYF
D: TRBD2
J: TRBJ2-7
V: TRBV28
size: -

DNA: TGTGCCAGCAGCTATTCCGGGAGTTCCTACAATGAGCAGTTCTTC
CDR3: CASSYSGSSYNEQFF
D: -
J: TRBJ2-1
V: TRBV5-5
size: many

DNA: TGTGCCAGCAGCCCAGGGGAGGGCAACGAGCAGTACTTC
CDR3: CASSPGEGNEQYF
D: -
J: TRBJ2-7
V: TRBV7-9
size: few

DNA: TGTGCCTGGAATCGGTTAAATCAGCCCCAGCATTTT
CDR3: CAWNRLNQPQHF
D: -
J: TRBJ1-5
V: TRBV30
size: -

DNA: TGTGCCAGCTCACCAATACCGACAGGGCTAGACTATGGCTACACCTTC
CDR3: CASSPIPTGLDYGYTF
D: TRBD1
J: TRBJ1-2
V: TRBV18
size: many

DNA: TGTGCCAGCAGCTCAGCCCGGGCCTACGAGCAGTACTTC
CDR3: CASSSARAYEQYF
D: -
J: TRBJ2-7
V: TRBV7-6
size: many